The text below deals with one T cell receptor beta chain. Its antigen remains unidentified. The assay was immunoSEQ multiplex PCR, and TCRdb's table has in-frame clones only and misses some. The sample shows around 40,000 clones, about 83% of them seen only once. This record belongs to a study of a mutant IDH1 vaccine in newly diagnosed glioma. Time point described: week 11, during vaccination. Vaccinated patients received 300 ug of mutant IDH1 20-mer peptide per dose, with topical imiquimod. The CDR3 runs 15 residues. With V trimmed by 3 bases and J by 4 bases, 2 bases remained unmatched. Germline CDR1 and CDR2: SGHTA and FQGNSA.

The source is a man aged 40-55 years with glioma. Sequencing was performed on PBMCs, taken from a glioma patient whose treatment included an IDH1 peptide vaccine. The chain combines TRBV7-2 with TRBJ2-3; 12 positions match TRBD2. The CDR3 DNA reads as TGTGCCAGCAGCTTTGGACTAGCGGGATCAGATACGCAGTATTTT. Its protein is CASSFGLAGSDTQYF. Together with reference TRBV7-2 and TRBJ2-3, the CDR3 gives the full variable domain: GAGVSQSPSNKVTEKGKDVELRCDPISGHTALYWYRQSLGQGLEFLIYFQGNSAPDKSGLPSDRFSAERTGGSVSTLTIQRTQQEDSAVYLCASSFGLAGSDTQYFGPGTRLTVL.